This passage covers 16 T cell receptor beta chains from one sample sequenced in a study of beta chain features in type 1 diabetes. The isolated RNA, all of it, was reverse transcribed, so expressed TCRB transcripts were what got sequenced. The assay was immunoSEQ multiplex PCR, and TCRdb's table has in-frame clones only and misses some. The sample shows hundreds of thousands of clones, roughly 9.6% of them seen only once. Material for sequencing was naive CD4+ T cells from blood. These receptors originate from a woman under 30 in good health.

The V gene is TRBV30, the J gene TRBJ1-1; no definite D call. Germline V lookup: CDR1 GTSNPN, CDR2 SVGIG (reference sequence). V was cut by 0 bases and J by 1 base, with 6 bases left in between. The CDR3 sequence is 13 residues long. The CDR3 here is CAWSVAENTEAFF. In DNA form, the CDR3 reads TGTGCCTGGAGTGTCGCGGAGAACACTGAAGCTTTCTTT. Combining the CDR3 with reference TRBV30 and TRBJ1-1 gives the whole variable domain SQTIHQWPATLVQPVGSPLSLECTVEGTSNPNLYWYRQAAGRGLQLLFYSVGIGQISSEVPQNLSASRPQDRQFILSSKKLLLSDSGFYLCAWSVAENTEAFFGQGTRLTVV.

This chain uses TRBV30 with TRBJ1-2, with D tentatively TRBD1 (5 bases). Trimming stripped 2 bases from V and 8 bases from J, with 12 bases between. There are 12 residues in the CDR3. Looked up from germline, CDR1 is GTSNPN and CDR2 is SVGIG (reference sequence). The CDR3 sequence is CAWSRGVQGYTF. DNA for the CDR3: TGTGCCTGGAGTCGGGGGGTTCAAGGCTACACCTTC. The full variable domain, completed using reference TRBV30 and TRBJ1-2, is SQTIHQWPATLVQPVGSPLSLECTVEGTSNPNLYWYRQAAGRGLQLLFYSVGIGQISSEVPQNLSASRPQDRQFILSSKKLLLSDSGFYLCAWSRGVQGYTFGSGTRLTVV.

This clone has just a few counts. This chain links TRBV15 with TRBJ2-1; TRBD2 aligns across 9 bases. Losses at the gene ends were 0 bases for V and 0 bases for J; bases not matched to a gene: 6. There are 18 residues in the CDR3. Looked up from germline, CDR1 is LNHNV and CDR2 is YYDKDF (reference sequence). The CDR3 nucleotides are TGTGCCACCAGCAGAGATTCTCTAGCGGGAACCTCCTACAATGAGCAGTTCTTC. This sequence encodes CATSRDSLAGTSYNEQFF.

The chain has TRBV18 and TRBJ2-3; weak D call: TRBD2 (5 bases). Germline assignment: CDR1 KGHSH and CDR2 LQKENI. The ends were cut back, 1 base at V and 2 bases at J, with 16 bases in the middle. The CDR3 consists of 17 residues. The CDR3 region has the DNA TGTGCCAGCTCACCACGCCCCCCCGGGGAGTTCACAGATACGCAGTATTTT. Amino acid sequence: CASSPRPPGEFTDTQYF.

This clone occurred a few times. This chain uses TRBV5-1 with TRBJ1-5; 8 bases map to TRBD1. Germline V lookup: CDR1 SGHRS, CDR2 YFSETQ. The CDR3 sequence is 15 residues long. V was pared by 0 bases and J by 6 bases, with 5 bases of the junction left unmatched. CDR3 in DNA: TGCGCCAGCAGCTTGGGCACAGGGGGGGGTCAGCCCCAGCATTTT. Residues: CASSLGTGGGQPQHF.

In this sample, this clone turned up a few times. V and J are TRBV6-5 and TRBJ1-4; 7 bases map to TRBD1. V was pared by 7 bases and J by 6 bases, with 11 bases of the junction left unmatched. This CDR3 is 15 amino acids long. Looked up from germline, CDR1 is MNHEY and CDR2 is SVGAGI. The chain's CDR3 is CASNRFRTGDEKLFF. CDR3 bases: TGTGCCAGCAATCGATTCAGGACAGGAGATGAAAAACTGTTTTTT.

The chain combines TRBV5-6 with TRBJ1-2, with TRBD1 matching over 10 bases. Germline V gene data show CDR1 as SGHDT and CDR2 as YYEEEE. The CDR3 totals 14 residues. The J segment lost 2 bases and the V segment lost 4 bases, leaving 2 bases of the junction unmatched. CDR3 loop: CASSGDRGNYGYTF. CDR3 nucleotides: TGTGCCAGCAGCGGGGACAGGGGAAACTATGGCTACACCTTC.

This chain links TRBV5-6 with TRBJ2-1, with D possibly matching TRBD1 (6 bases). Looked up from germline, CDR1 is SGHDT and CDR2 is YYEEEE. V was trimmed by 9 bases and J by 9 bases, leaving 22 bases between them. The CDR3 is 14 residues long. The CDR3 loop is CATAPFSARGEQFF. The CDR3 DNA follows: TGTGCCACAGCGCCTTTTTCTGCCAGGGGTGAGCAGTTCTTC.

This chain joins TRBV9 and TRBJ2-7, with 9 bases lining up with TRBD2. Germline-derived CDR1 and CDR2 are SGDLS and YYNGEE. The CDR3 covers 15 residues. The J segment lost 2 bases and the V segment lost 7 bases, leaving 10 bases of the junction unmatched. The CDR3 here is CASAPGAGGPYEQYF. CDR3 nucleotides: TGTGCCAGCGCTCCAGGAGCGGGGGGACCCTACGAGCAGTACTTC.

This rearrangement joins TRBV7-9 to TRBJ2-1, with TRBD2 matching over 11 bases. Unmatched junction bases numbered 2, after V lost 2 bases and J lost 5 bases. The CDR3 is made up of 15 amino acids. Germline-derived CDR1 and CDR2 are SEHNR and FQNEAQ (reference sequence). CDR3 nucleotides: TGTGCCAGCAGCTTAACTAGCGGGAGTAACAATGAGCAGTTCTTC. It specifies CASSLTSGSNNEQFF.

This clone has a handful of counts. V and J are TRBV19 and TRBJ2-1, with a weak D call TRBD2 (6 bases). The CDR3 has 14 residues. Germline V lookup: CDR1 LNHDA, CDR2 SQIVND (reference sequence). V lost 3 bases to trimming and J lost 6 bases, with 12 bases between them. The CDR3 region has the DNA TGTGCCAGTAGTATGAGCCTAGCGAGCAATGAGCAGTTCTTC. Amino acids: CASSMSLASNEQFF.

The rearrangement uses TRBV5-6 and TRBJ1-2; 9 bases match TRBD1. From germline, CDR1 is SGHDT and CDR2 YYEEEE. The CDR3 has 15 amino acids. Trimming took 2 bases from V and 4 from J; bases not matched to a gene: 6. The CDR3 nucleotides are TGTGCCAGCAGCTTAGCCGGGACAGGGCCCTATGGCTACACCTTC. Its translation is CASSLAGTGPYGYTF. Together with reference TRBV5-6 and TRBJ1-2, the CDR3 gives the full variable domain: DAGVTQSPTHLIKTRGQQVTLRCSPKSGHDTVSWYQQALGQGPQFIFQYYEEEERQRGNFPDRFSGHQFPNYSSELNVNALLLGDSALYLCASSLAGTGPYGYTFGSGTRLTVV.

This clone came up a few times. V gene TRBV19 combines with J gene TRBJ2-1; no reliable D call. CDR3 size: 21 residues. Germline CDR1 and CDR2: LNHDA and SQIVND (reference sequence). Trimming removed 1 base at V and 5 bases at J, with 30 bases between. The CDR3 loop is CASSIVSTTTFGKRRNNEQFF. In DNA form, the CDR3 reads TGTGCCAGTAGTATAGTATCGACGACAACGTTTGGCAAACGTAGAAACAATGAGCAGTTCTTC.

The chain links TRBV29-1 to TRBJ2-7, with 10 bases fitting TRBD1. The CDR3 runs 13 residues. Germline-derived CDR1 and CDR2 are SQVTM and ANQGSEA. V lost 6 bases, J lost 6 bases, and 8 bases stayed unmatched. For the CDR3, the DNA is TGCAGCGTGGCCGGGACAGGGGTCGGCGAGCAGTACTTC. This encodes CSVAGTGVGEQYF.

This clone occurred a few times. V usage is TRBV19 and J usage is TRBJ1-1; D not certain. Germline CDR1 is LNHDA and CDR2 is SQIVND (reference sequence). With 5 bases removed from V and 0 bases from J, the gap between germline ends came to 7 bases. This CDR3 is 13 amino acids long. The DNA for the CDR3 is TGTGCCAGTAGTGCCGCGATGAACACTGAAGCTTTCTTT. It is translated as CASSAAMNTEAFF.

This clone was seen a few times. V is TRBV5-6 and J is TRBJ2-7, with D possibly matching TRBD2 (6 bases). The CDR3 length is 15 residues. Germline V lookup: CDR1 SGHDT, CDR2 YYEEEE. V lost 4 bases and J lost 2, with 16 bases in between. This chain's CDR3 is CASSQGTSFTYEQYF. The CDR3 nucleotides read TGTGCCAGCAGCCAAGGGACTTCCTTTACCTACGAGCAGTACTTC.